The sequence of this TCR beta chain was determined in a study of OX40 agonist ivuxolimab in advanced cancers. Sequencing was performed with immunoSEQ multiplex PCR; in TCRdb, only in-frame clones are kept and a portion is missing. This table holds about 100,000 clones, about 91% found once. The input for sequencing was CD4+ or CD8+ T cells sorted from blood, taken in a trial of the OX40 agonist ivuxolimab. The sequence was collected from an adult with an advanced solid tumor such as melanoma, head and neck, liver or kidney cancer.

CDR3 nucleotides: TGCGCCAGCAGCTTGAGCATGAACACTGAAGCTTTCTTT. Its protein is CASSLSMNTEAFF. The chain carries TRBV5-1 and TRBJ1-1; D not resolved. V was shortened by 1 base and J by 0 bases, with 4 bases between the two germline ends. Germline V gene lookup returns CDR1 SGHRS and CDR2 YFSETQ. The CDR3 spans 13 residues. Combining the CDR3 with reference TRBV5-1 and TRBJ1-1 gives the whole variable domain KAGVTQTPRYLIKTRGQQVTLSCSPISGHRSVSWYQQTPGQGLQFLFEYFSETQRNKGNFPGRFSGRQFSNSRSEMNVSTLELGDSALYLCASSLSMNTEAFFGQGTRLTVV.